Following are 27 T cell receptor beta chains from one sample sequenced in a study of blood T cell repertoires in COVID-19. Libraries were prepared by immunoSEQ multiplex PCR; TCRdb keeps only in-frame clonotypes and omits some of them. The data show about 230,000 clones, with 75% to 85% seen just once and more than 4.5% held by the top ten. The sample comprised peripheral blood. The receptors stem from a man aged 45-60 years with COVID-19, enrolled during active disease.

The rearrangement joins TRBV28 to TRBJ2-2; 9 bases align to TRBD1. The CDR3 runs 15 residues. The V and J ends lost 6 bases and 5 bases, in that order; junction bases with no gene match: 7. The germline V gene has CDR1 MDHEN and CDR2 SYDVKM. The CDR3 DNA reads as TGTGCCAGCAGAAAGGGACAGGGATTAACCGGGGAGCTGTTTTTT. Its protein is CASRKGQGLTGELFF.

This CDR3 reads CASSTSKTQYF. The DNA for the CDR3 is TGTGCCAGCAGTACCTCTAAGACCCAGTACTTC. The chain is built from TRBV6-2 or TRBV6-3 and TRBJ2-5; unclear D gene. With 5 bases removed from V and 6 bases from J, the gap between germline ends came to 7 bases. The CDR3 totals 11 residues. Germline CDR1 and CDR2: MNHEY and SVGEGT.

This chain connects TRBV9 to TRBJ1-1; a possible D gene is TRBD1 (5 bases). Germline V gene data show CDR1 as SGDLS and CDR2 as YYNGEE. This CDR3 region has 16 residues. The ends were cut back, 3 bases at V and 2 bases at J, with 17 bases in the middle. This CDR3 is CASSAGTTSTNTEAFF. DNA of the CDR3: TGTGCCAGCAGCGCTGGGACTACCTCTACCAACACTGAAGCTTTCTTT.

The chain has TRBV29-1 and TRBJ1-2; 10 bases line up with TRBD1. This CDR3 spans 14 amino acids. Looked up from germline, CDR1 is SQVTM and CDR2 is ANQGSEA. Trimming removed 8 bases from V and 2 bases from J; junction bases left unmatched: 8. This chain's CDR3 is CSIRDRGRNYGYTF. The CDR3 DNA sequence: TGCAGCATCCGTGACAGGGGGCGCAACTATGGCTACACCTTC.

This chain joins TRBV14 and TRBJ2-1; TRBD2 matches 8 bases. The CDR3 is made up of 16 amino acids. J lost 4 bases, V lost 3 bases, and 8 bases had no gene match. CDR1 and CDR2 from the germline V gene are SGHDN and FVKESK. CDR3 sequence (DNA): TGTGCCAGCAGCCATGGTCTAGCGGGTTTTTACAATGAGCAGTTCTTC. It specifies CASSHGLAGFYNEQFF.

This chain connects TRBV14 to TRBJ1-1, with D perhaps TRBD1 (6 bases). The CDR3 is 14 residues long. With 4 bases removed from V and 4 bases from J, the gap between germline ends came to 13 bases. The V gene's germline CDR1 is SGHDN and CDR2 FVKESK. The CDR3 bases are TGTGCCAGCAGCCCCCACAGGGTTGGCACTGAAGCTTTCTTT. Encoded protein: CASSPHRVGTEAFF.

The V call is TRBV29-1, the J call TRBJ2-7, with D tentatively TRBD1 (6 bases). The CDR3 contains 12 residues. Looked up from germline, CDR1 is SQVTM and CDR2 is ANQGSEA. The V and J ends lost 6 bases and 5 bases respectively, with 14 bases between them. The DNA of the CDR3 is TGCAGCGTCAAACAGGGCGTGAACGAGCAGTACTTC. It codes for CSVKQGVNEQYF.

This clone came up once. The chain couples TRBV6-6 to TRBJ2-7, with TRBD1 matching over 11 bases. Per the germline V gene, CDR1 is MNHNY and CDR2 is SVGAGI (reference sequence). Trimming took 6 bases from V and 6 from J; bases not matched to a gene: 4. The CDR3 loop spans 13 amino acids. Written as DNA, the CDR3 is TGTGCCAGCAGGGACAGGGGGCTAGGCGAGCAGTACTTC. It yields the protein CASRDRGLGEQYF.

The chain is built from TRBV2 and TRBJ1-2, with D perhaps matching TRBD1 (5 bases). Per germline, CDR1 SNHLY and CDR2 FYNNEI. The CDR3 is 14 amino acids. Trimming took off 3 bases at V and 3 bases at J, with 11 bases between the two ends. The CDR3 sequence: CASSEGRDYYGYTF. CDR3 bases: TGTGCCAGCAGTGAGGGCAGGGATTACTATGGCTACACCTTC.

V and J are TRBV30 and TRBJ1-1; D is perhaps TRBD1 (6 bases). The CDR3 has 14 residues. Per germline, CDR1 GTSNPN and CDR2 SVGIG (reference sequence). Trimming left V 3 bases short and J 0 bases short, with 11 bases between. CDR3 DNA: TGTGCCTGGAGCACAGGGAACATGAACACTGAAGCTTTCTTT. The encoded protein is CAWSTGNMNTEAFF.

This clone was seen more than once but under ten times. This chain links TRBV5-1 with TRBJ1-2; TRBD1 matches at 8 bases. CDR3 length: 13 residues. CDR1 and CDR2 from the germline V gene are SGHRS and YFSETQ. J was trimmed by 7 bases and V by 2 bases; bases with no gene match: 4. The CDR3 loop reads CASSFRQGFGYTF. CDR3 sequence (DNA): TGCGCCAGCAGCTTTCGACAGGGGTTTGGCTACACCTTC. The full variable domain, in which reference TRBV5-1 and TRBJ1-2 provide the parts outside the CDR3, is KAGVTQTPRYLIKTRGQQVTLSCSPISGHRSVSWYQQTPGQGLQFLFEYFSETQRNKGNFPGRFSGRQFSNSRSEMNVSTLELGDSALYLCASSFRQGFGYTFGSGTRLTVV.

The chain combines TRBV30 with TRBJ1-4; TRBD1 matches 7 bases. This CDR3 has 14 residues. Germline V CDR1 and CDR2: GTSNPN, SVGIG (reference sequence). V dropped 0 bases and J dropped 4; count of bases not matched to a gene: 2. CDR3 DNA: TGTGCCTGGAGTGTCCAGGGGGGTAATGAAAAACTGTTTTTT. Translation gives CAWSVQGGNEKLFF.

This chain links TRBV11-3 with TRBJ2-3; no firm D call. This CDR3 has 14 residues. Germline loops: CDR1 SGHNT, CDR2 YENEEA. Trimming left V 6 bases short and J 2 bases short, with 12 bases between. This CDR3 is CASSPSGFTDTQYF. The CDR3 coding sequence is TGTGCCAGCAGTCCTTCGGGTTTCACAGATACGCAGTATTTT.

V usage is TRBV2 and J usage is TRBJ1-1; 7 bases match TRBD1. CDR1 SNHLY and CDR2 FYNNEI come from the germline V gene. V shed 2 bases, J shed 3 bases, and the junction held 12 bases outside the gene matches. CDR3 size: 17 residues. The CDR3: CASSEHDTDRVHTEAFF. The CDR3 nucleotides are TGTGCCAGCAGTGAACATGATACAGACAGGGTTCACACTGAAGCTTTCTTT.

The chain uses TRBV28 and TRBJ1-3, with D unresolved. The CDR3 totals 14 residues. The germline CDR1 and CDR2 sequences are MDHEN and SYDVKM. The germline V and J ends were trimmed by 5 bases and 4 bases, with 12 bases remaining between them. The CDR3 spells CASSQLAGGNTIYF. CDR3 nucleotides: TGTGCCAGCAGTCAGCTGGCAGGAGGAAACACCATATATTTT.

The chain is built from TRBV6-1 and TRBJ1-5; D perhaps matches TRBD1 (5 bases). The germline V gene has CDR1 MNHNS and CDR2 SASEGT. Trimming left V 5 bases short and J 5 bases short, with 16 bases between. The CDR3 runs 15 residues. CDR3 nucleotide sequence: TGTGCCAGCAGTACCCTTGGGGGGAAGGATCAGCCCCAGCATTTT. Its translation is CASSTLGGKDQPQHF.

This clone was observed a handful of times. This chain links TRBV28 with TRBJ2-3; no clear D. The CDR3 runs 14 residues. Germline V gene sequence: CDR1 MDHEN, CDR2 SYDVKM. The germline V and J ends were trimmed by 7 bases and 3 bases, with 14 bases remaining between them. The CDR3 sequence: CASMPSTGTDTQYF. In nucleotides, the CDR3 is TGTGCCAGCATGCCCTCGACTGGGACAGATACGCAGTATTTT.

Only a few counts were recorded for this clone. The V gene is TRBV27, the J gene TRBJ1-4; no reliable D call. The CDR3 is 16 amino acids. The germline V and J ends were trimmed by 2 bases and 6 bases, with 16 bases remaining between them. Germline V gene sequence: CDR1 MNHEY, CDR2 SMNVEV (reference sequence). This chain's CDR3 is CASSLTRGLGDEKLFF. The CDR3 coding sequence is TGTGCCAGCAGTTTAACCCGCGGCCTTGGCGATGAAAAACTGTTTTTT.

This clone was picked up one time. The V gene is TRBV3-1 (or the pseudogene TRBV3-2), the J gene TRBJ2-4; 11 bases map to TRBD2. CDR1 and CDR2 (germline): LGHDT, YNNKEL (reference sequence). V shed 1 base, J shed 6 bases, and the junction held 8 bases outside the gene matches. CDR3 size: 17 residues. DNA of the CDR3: TGTGCCAGCAGCCAAGTTTTACTAGCGGGGGTCGGAAACATTCAGTACTTC. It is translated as CASSQVLLAGVGNIQYF.

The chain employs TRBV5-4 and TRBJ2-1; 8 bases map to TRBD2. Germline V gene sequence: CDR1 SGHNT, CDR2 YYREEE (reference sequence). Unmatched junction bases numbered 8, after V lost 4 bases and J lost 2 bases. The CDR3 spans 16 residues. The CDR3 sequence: CASSRGGEIAYNEQFF. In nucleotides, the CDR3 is TGTGCCAGCAGCCGGGGGGGGGAAATAGCCTACAATGAGCAGTTCTTC. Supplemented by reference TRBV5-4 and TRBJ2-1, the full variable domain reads ETGVTQSPTHLIKTRGQQVTLRCSSQSGHNTVSWYQQALGQGPQFIFQYYREEENGRGNFPPRFSGLQFPNYSSELNVNALELDDSALYLCASSRGGEIAYNEQFFGPGTRLTVL.

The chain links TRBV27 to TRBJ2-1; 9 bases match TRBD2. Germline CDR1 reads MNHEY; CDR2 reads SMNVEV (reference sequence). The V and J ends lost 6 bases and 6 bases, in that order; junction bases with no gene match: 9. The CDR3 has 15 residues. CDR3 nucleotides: TGTGCCAGCAGACACCCTCTAGCGGGGCCCAATGAGCAGTTCTTC. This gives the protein CASRHPLAGPNEQFF.

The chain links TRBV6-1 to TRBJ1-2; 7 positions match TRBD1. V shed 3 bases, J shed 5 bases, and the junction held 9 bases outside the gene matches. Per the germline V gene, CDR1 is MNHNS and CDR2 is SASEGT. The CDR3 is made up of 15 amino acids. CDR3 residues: CASSDPPTGKYGYTF. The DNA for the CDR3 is TGTGCCAGCAGTGACCCTCCGACAGGGAAGTATGGCTACACCTTC.

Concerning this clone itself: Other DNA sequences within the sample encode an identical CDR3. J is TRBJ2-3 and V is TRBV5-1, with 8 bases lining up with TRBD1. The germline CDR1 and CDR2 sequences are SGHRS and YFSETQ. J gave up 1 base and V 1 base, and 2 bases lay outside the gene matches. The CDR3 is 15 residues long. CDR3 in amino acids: CASSLPGQGTDTQYF. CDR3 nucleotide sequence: TGCGCCAGCAGCTTGCCGGGACAGGGCACAGATACGCAGTATTTT.

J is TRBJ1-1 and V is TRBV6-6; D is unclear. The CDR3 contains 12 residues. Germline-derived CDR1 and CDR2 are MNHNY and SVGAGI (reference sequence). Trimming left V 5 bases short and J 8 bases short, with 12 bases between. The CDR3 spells CASSLREVEAFF. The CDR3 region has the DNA TGTGCCAGCAGTCTCCGGGAGGTAGAAGCTTTCTTT.

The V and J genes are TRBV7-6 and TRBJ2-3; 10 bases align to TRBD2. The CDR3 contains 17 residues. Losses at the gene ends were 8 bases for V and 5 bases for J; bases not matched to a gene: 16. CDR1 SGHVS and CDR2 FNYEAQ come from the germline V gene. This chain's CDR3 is CASAFSLAGASGDTQYF. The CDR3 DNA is TGTGCCAGCGCTTTCTCCCTAGCGGGGGCCAGCGGAGATACGCAGTATTTT.

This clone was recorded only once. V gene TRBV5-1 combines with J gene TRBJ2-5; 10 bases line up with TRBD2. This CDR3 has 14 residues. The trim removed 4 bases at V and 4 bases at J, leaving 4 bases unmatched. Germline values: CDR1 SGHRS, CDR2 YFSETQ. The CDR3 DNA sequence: TGCGCCAGCAGCCCGGGGACTAGCGTAGAGACCCAGTACTTC. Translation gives CASSPGTSVETQYF. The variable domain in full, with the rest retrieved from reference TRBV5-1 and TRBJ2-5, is KAGVTQTPRYLIKTRGQQVTLSCSPISGHRSVSWYQQTPGQGLQFLFEYFSETQRNKGNFPGRFSGRQFSNSRSEMNVSTLELGDSALYLCASSPGTSVETQYFGPGTRLLVL.

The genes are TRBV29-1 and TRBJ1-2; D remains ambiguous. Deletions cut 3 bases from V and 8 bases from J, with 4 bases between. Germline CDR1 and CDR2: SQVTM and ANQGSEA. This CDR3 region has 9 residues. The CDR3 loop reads CSVDIGYTF. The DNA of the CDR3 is TGCAGCGTTGACATCGGCTACACCTTC.